Listed below are T cell receptor beta chains from one sample, sequenced in a study of shared clonotypes between healthy human individuals. The assay was immunoSEQ multiplex PCR, and TCRdb's table has in-frame clones only and misses some. Among around 370,000 clones listed, 95% to 97% were seen once. Sequencing input: memory CD8+ T cells sorted from blood. All receptors derive from a man aged 30-40 years in good health. CDR3s include the opening cysteine and the closing phenylalanine or tryptophan. D genes are given only for firm matches. Clone size is not always given. Where it is, it says once, few, many or a class for expanded clones.

CDR3 DNA: TGTGCCAGCAGTTTATCGGGCAGCCCAAAGACCCAGTACTTC; CDR3 protein: CASSLSGSPKTQYF; J gene: TRBJ2-5; V gene: TRBV28; clone size: -; D gene: -
CDR3 DNA: TGCGCCAGCAGCGGACAGGGCAATCAGCCCCAGCATTTT; CDR3 protein: CASSGQGNQPQHF; J gene: TRBJ1-5; V gene: TRBV4-1; clone size: -; D gene: TRBD1
CDR3 DNA: TGTGCCAGCAGCCCAGGTATCGGTGAAGGCAGGCGTGAAGCTTTCTTT; CDR3 protein: CASSPGIGEGRREAFF; J gene: TRBJ1-1; V gene: TRBV11-2; clone size: -; D gene: -
CDR3 DNA: TGCGCCAGCTCTTTCTCGGGCTACAATGAGCAGTTCTTC; CDR3 protein: CASSFSGYNEQFF; J gene: TRBJ2-1; V gene: TRBV5-1; clone size: once; D gene: -
CDR3 DNA: TGCGCCAGCAGTGAGGGACCCACTAGAGTGGGCTCCTACGAGCAGTACTTC; CDR3 protein: CASSEGPTRVGSYEQYF; J gene: TRBJ2-7; V gene: TRBV10-2; clone size: -; D gene: -
CDR3 DNA: TGTGCCAGCAGTTACTCGATTGGTTCTAGCTCCTACGAGCAGTACTTC; CDR3 protein: CASSYSIGSSSYEQYF; J gene: TRBJ2-7; V gene: TRBV6-5; clone size: -; D gene: -
CDR3 DNA: TGTGCCAGCAGTCTGTGGGCTAGCGGACTAGCCAAAAACATTCAGTACTTC; CDR3 protein: CASSLWASGLAKNIQYF; J gene: TRBJ2-4; V gene: TRBV28; clone size: -; D gene: TRBD2
CDR3 DNA: TGTGCCAGCAGCCGCTTAGGGACCCAGGGGGCTGACGAGCAGTACTTC; CDR3 protein: CASSRLGTQGADEQYF; J gene: TRBJ2-7; V gene: TRBV7-9; clone size: -; D gene: TRBD1
CDR3 DNA: TGTGCCAGTAGCTACTTCGGGTCTAGCAATCAGCCCCAGCATTTT; CDR3 protein: CASSYFGSSNQPQHF; J gene: TRBJ1-5; V gene: TRBV19; clone size: -; D gene: -
CDR3 DNA: TGTGCCAGCTCACCAAAAGCCCTCACAGATACGCAGTATTTT; CDR3 protein: CASSPKALTDTQYF; J gene: TRBJ2-3; V gene: TRBV18; clone size: -; D gene: -
CDR3 DNA: TGTGCCAGCAGCCGGACAGGTAGAAATCAGCCCCAGCATTTT; CDR3 protein: CASSRTGRNQPQHF; J gene: TRBJ1-5; V gene: TRBV6-5; clone size: once; D gene: TRBD1
CDR3 DNA: TGTGCCAGCAGTTTGTCGGGGAACTATGGCTACACCTTC; CDR3 protein: CASSLSGNYGYTF; J gene: TRBJ1-2; V gene: TRBV28; clone size: -; D gene: -
CDR3 DNA: TGTGCCAGCAGTGAATTAAGGTTTGGCTACACCTTC; CDR3 protein: CASSELRFGYTF; J gene: TRBJ1-2; V gene: TRBV6-1; clone size: -; D gene: -
CDR3 DNA: TGTGCCAGCAGTGAAGACGGGAGGGCCAGGGATACGCAGTATTTT; CDR3 protein: CASSEDGRARDTQYF; J gene: TRBJ2-3; V gene: TRBV2; clone size: -; D gene: TRBD2
CDR3 DNA: TGTGCCTGGGGGTACCTCGGAGGAAACACCATATATTTT; CDR3 protein: CAWGYLGGNTIYF; J gene: TRBJ1-3; V gene: TRBV30; clone size: -; D gene: -
CDR3 DNA: TGTGCTAGTGGTTTGGTATCTGGTACGCAGTATTTT; CDR3 protein: CASGLVSGTQYF; J gene: TRBJ2-3; V gene: TRBV12-5; clone size: -; D gene: -
CDR3 DNA: TGCGCCAGCAGCTTAAAGTTCTCTGGGGCCAACGTCCTGACTTTC; CDR3 protein: CASSLKFSGANVLTF; J gene: TRBJ2-6; V gene: TRBV5-1; clone size: once; D gene: -
CDR3 DNA: TGTGCCAGCAGCCTCGGACCCAAGACCCAGTACTTC; CDR3 protein: CASSLGPKTQYF; J gene: TRBJ2-5; V gene: TRBV14; clone size: -; D gene: -
CDR3 DNA: TGTGCCAGCAGCTTAGGACAGCGAGTGTTTGAAGCTTTCTTT; CDR3 protein: CASSLGQRVFEAFF; J gene: TRBJ1-1; V gene: TRBV5-5; clone size: -; D gene: -
CDR3 DNA: TGTGCCAGCATTACTGGACAGGGCAGTCAGCCCCAGCATTTT; CDR3 protein: CASITGQGSQPQHF; J gene: TRBJ1-5; V gene: TRBV6-1; clone size: -; D gene: TRBD1
CDR3 DNA: TGTGCCAGCTCACCACGATTAGCGGGACCACAAGAGACCCAGTACTTC; CDR3 protein: CASSPRLAGPQETQYF; J gene: TRBJ2-5; V gene: TRBV18; clone size: -; D gene: TRBD2
CDR3 DNA: TGTGCCAGCAGTTTAGGTGGGGCGACGAACACTGAAGCTTTCTTT; CDR3 protein: CASSLGGATNTEAFF; J gene: TRBJ1-1; V gene: TRBV28; clone size: -; D gene: -
CDR3 DNA: TGCGCCACCAAAAACAATGAGCAGTTCTTC; CDR3 protein: CATKNNEQFF; J gene: TRBJ2-1; V gene: TRBV10-2; clone size: once; D gene: -
CDR3 DNA: TGTGCCAGCTCACCAGTTCGTGCAGGGAACTATGGCTACACCTTC; CDR3 protein: CASSPVRAGNYGYTF; J gene: TRBJ1-2; V gene: TRBV18; clone size: -; D gene: -
CDR3 DNA: TGTGCCAGCAGCCTTACTAGCGGCACAGATACGCAGTATTTT; CDR3 protein: CASSLTSGTDTQYF; J gene: TRBJ2-3; V gene: TRBV5-6; clone size: -; D gene: TRBD2
CDR3 DNA: TGTGCCTGGGCTAACAGGGGGAATTCACCCCTCCACTTT; CDR3 protein: CAWANRGNSPLHF; J gene: TRBJ1-6; V gene: TRBV30; clone size: -; D gene: TRBD1